Shown below are 32 T cell receptor beta chains from a single sample sequenced in a study of control samples from healthy donors and cancer patients. Assay: immunoSEQ multiplex PCR; the TCRdb copy retains only in-frame clones and omits some. The sample lists fewer than 200,000 clones, roughly 92% occurring once. Sequencing was carried out using blood. All receptors come from a young man in good health.

This clone was picked up a small number of times. The chain uses TRBV11-2 and TRBJ2-5; D is unresolved. There are 14 residues in the CDR3. Per the germline V gene, CDR1 is SGHAT and CDR2 is FQNNGV. V was cut by 0 bases and J by 7 bases, with 12 bases left in between. The CDR3 loop reads CASSLEGYRGTQYF. The CDR3 coding sequence is TGTGCCAGCAGCTTAGAAGGTTATCGCGGGACCCAGTACTTC.

This clone was seen a single time. The chain uses TRBV4-1 and TRBJ2-2; D is perhaps TRBD1 (6 bases). V lost 4 bases, J lost 0 bases, and 15 bases lay in between. This CDR3 is built from 17 residues. In germline, CDR1 is MGHRA, CDR2 YSYEKL. The CDR3 spells CASSRTAGTPNTGELFF. The CDR3 nucleotides are TGCGCCAGCAGCCGGACAGCCGGGACGCCGAACACCGGGGAGCTGTTTTTT.

J is TRBJ1-2 and V is TRBV7-9; 8 bases fit TRBD1. This CDR3 has 17 amino acids. Germline V gene lookup returns CDR1 SEHNR and CDR2 FQNEAQ (reference sequence). Trimming removed 7 bases from V and 8 bases from J; junction bases left unmatched: 21. The CDR3 loop reads CASTNTGTQGDLNGYTF. In DNA form, the CDR3 reads TGTGCCAGCACAAACACGGGAACACAGGGGGACTTGAACGGCTACACCTTC.

The chain employs TRBV30 and TRBJ1-5; no firm D call. CDR3 length: 13 amino acids. Per germline, CDR1 GTSNPN and CDR2 SVGIG (reference sequence). Trimming shortened V by 1 base and J by 4 bases, and 8 bases separated the two germline ends. CDR3 in amino acids: CAWSGSLNQPQHF. CDR3 sequence (DNA): TGTGCCTGGAGTGGCAGTCTTAATCAGCCCCAGCATTTT.

This clone occurred once. The CDR3 coding sequence is TGTGCCAGCAGCTTAATGGGGGCCAGGACCAGGTTATACGAGCAGTACTTC. Its protein is CASSLMGARTRLYEQYF. The chain joins TRBV7-6 to TRBJ2-7, with a weak D call TRBD1 (6 bases). Trimming removed 2 bases from V and 4 bases from J, with 21 bases in between. The germline V gene encodes CDR1 SGHVS and CDR2 FNYEAQ. This CDR3 is 17 amino acids long.

The V call is TRBV30, the J call TRBJ1-1; 9 positions agree with TRBD1. The germline V gene has CDR1 GTSNPN and CDR2 SVGIG (reference sequence). The V segment lost 5 bases and the J segment 11 bases; nucleotides outside the gene matches: 9. This CDR3 is built from 12 residues. The CDR3 DNA reads as TGTGCCTGGCACAGACAGGGGGGATCGGCTTTCTTT. Its protein is CAWHRQGGSAFF.

V usage is TRBV5-6 and J usage is TRBJ1-2; a possible D gene is TRBD1 (5 bases). CDR3 length equals 15 residues. CDR1 and CDR2 from the germline V gene are SGHDT and YYEEEE. The V end was cut by 4 bases, the J end by 4 bases, with 17 bases between. CDR3 nucleotide sequence: TGTGCCAGCAGCGCCCAGGGAACAGTCGGCTATGGCTACACCTTC. Its protein is CASSAQGTVGYGYTF. Using reference TRBV5-6 and TRBJ1-2 for the parts outside the CDR3, the full variable domain is DAGVTQSPTHLIKTRGQQVTLRCSPKSGHDTVSWYQQALGQGPQFIFQYYEEEERQRGNFPDRFSGHQFPNYSSELNVNALLLGDSALYLCASSAQGTVGYGYTFGSGTRLTVV.

The CDR3 protein is CAWRVWGTDGYTF. The CDR3 DNA reads TGTGCCTGGAGGGTCTGGGGAACTGATGGCTACACCTTC. The chain couples TRBV30 to TRBJ1-2; D gene unclear. CDR1 and CDR2 (germline): GTSNPN, SVGIG (reference sequence). CDR3 length: 13 residues. V dropped 3 bases and J dropped 6 bases, with 14 bases sitting between them.

The chain links TRBV5-4 to TRBJ2-1; the D gene could be TRBD1 or TRBD2 (6 bases each). This CDR3 contains 13 residues. Trimming took 4 bases from V and 8 from J, leaving 13 bases between them. Germline V CDR1 and CDR2: SGHNT, YYREEE (reference sequence). The CDR3 region has the DNA TGTGCCAGCAGCCCGGGGGCGAGCGATGAGCAGTTCTTC. This sequence encodes CASSPGASDEQFF.

CDR3 protein: CASSLQLHRDTGLGELFF. The CDR3 region has the DNA TGTGCCAGCTCCCTCCAATTACACCGGGACACCGGTCTCGGGGAGCTGTTTTTT. The V call is TRBV18, the J call TRBJ2-2; maybe TRBD1 (6 bases). V was clipped by 6 bases and J by 7 bases, with 27 bases between them. CDR1 is KGHSH, CDR2 LQKENI, per germline. This CDR3 contains 18 residues.

The chain recombines TRBV27 with TRBJ1-6; tentatively, D is TRBD1 (6 bases). V was pared by 3 bases and J by 6 bases, with 9 bases between. This CDR3 contains 14 residues. Germline V CDR1 and CDR2: MNHEY, SMNVEV (reference sequence). The CDR3 sequence: CASSFAGANSPLHF. The CDR3, as DNA: TGTGCCAGCAGTTTTGCAGGGGCTAATTCACCCCTCCACTTT.

This clone is a singleton in its sample. The CDR3, as DNA: TGTGCCAGCAGCCAAGAAATTGGGGGCAAGAATGAAAAACTGTTTTTT. Residues: CASSQEIGGKNEKLFF. The chain has TRBV4-2 and TRBJ1-4; D perhaps matches TRBD1 (6 bases). Germline CDR1 and CDR2: LGHNA and YNFKEQ. The germline V and J ends were trimmed by 0 bases and 5 bases, with 13 bases remaining between them. The CDR3 spans 16 residues.

The V gene is TRBV4-1, the J gene TRBJ1-5; D might be TRBD1 (6 bases). The V end lost 3 bases, the J end lost 0 bases, and 15 bases lay between the germline ends. Per the germline V gene, CDR1 is MGHRA and CDR2 is YSYEKL. The CDR3 extends over 17 amino acids. The CDR3 is CASSQGAESYSNQPQHF. The DNA for the CDR3 is TGCGCCAGCAGCCAGGGGGCCGAATCTTATAGCAATCAGCCCCAGCATTTT.

The CDR3 loop is CASSSLAGANTGELFF. The CDR3 coding sequence is TGTGCCAGCAGCTCACTAGCGGGAGCGAACACCGGGGAGCTGTTTTTT. The V gene is TRBV5-5, the J gene TRBJ2-2; 11 bases map to TRBD2. Germline trimming cut 3 bases from V and 0 bases from J; bases unmatched to any gene: 1. The germline gives CDR1 SGHKS, CDR2 YYEKEE (reference sequence). The CDR3 has 16 amino acids.

The rearrangement joins TRBV13 to TRBJ1-1; 8 nucleotides agree with TRBD1. The CDR3 is 17 amino acids. Germline CDR1 and CDR2: PRHDT and FYEKMQ (reference sequence). V was clipped by 5 bases and J by 4 bases; unmatched bases: 15. The CDR3 nucleotides read TGTGCCAGCAGCCAAAGGACAGGGCTTCCCTTGGGCACTGAAGCTTTCTTT. Protein sequence: CASSQRTGLPLGTEAFF.

The chain links TRBV28 to TRBJ2-7, with D unresolved. There are 13 residues in the CDR3. From germline, CDR1 is MDHEN and CDR2 SYDVKM. V was cut by 2 bases and J by 2 bases, with 7 bases left in between. The CDR3 protein is CASSLESTYEQYF. CDR3 coding DNA: TGTGCCAGCAGTTTAGAGTCAACCTACGAGCAGTACTTC. Based on the CDR3 plus reference TRBV28 and TRBJ2-7, the full variable domain is DVKVTQSSRYLVKRTGEKVFLECVQDMDHENMFWYRQDPGLGLRLIYFSYDVKMKEKGDIPEGYSVSREKKERFSLILESASTNQTSMYLCASSLESTYEQYFGPGTRLTVT.

The rearrangement joins TRBV7-6 to TRBJ2-5, with D maybe TRBD1 (5 bases). CDR1 and CDR2 from the germline V gene are SGHVS and FNYEAQ. The ends were cut back, 4 bases at V and 5 bases at J, with 20 bases in the middle. The length of the CDR3 is 16 residues. The CDR3 loop reads CASSSPMVGVSETQYF. CDR3 DNA: TGTGCCAGCAGCTCCCCGATGGTAGGGGTGAGCGAGACCCAGTACTTC.

J is TRBJ2-1 and V is TRBV24-1, with TRBD1 as a possible D gene (6 bases). The CDR3 runs to 15 residues. Germline V lookup: CDR1 KGHDR, CDR2 SFDVKD. V lost 1 base to trimming and J lost 2 bases, with 8 bases between them. In nucleotides, the CDR3 is TGTGCCACCAGTGATTTTAGGACAGCCTACAATGAGCAGTTCTTC. This gives the protein CATSDFRTAYNEQFF.

This chain connects TRBV3-1 (or the pseudogene TRBV3-2) to TRBJ1-6; D gene uncertain. The germline CDR1 and CDR2 sequences are LGHDT and YNNKEL (reference sequence). The CDR3 covers 15 residues. Deletions cut 4 bases from V and 6 bases from J, with 13 bases between. Here the CDR3 reads CASSLRSCSNSPLHF. DNA for the CDR3: TGTGCCAGCAGCCTAAGGTCCTGCTCTAATTCACCCCTCCACTTT.

This clone was seen a single time. The rearrangement joins TRBV28 to TRBJ1-1; D is unresolved. In germline, CDR1 is MDHEN, CDR2 SYDVKM. The V end was cut by 4 bases, the J end by 9 bases, with 18 bases between. The CDR3 is 14 amino acids. The CDR3 is CASSSALSQLKAFF. In DNA form, the CDR3 reads TGTGCCAGCAGTTCGGCCCTTTCCCAATTAAAAGCTTTCTTT.

This chain links TRBV9 with TRBJ2-3, with 7 bases identical to TRBD1. Per the germline V gene, CDR1 is SGDLS and CDR2 is YYNGEE. The CDR3 is 13 residues long. The trim removed 4 bases at V and 10 bases at J, leaving 9 bases unmatched. The CDR3 here is CASSFGLQGSQYF. As DNA, the CDR3 is TGTGCCAGCAGCTTCGGATTACAGGGGTCGCAGTATTTT.

V is TRBV30 and J is TRBJ1-6; possibly TRBD1 for D (6 bases). The CDR3 is made up of 12 amino acids. Germline values: CDR1 GTSNPN, CDR2 SVGIG (reference sequence). The ends were cut back, 7 bases at V and 7 bases at J, with 11 bases in the middle. The CDR3 loop reads CAFGQHNSPLHF. CDR3 DNA sequence: TGTGCCTTTGGACAGCACAATTCACCCCTCCACTTT.

J is TRBJ2-3 and V is TRBV29-1; D is perhaps TRBD1 or TRBD2 (7 bases each). The CDR3 is 13 residues long. Germline CDR1 reads SQVTM; CDR2 reads ANQGSEA. Trimming removed 3 bases at V and 5 bases at J, with 12 bases between. CDR3 bases: TGCAGCGTTGACCAGGGGGGGGGAGATACGCAGTATTTT. Translated, it gives CSVDQGGGDTQYF.

The V gene is TRBV15, the J gene TRBJ1-5, with 7 bases that match TRBD1. Germline V gives CDR1 LNHNV, CDR2 YYDKDF (reference sequence). V trimming: 0 bases; J trimming: 6 bases; junction bases outside the gene matches: 5. This CDR3 has 15 residues. CDR3 coding DNA: TGTGCCACCAGCAGAGATAGAGGGGGCGGTCAGCCCCAGCATTTT. Translated, it gives CATSRDRGGGQPQHF.

V usage is TRBV4-2 and J usage is TRBJ2-7; D possibly corresponds to TRBD1 (5 bases). V dropped 1 base and J dropped 2 bases, with 9 bases sitting between them. The germline CDR1 and CDR2 sequences are LGHNA and YNFKEQ. The CDR3 is made up of 14 amino acids. The CDR3 reads CASSQGQGTYEQYF. CDR3 bases: TGTGCCAGCAGCCAAGGGCAGGGAACCTACGAGCAGTACTTC.

The chain uses TRBV12-3 or TRBV12-4 and TRBJ1-6; D not certain. The V end was cut by 0 bases, the J end by 6 bases, with 3 bases between. CDR3 length: 13 residues. CDR3 DNA: TGTGCCAGCAGTTTAGCCACTAATTCACCCCTCCACTTT. Protein product: CASSLATNSPLHF.

This chain links TRBV23-1 with TRBJ2-2; 9 positions agree with TRBD1. TRBV23-1 is annotated as an ORF whose role is uncertain. V lost 3 bases, J lost 7 bases, and 6 bases stayed unmatched. The CDR3 spans 15 residues. CDR3 amino acids: CASSHRTGDHGELFF. The CDR3 DNA is TGCGCCAGCAGTCACCGGACAGGGGATCACGGGGAGCTGTTTTTT.

The chain carries TRBV4-3 and TRBJ2-7, with 8 bases fitting TRBD1. V was pared by 0 bases and J by 4 bases, with 5 bases of the junction left unmatched. The CDR3 sequence is 15 residues long. In germline, CDR1 is LGHNA, CDR2 YSLEER. In DNA form, the CDR3 reads TGCGCCAGCAGCCAAGATATTCAGGGGGCTTACGAGCAGTACTTC. This codes for CASSQDIQGAYEQYF.

The rearrangement links TRBV10-3 to TRBJ2-1, with a possible D match to TRBD1 (5 bases). This CDR3 is built from 13 residues. The germline V gene encodes CDR1 ENHRY and CDR2 SYGVKD. Trimming removed 2 bases at V and 10 bases at J, with 12 bases between. CDR3 coding DNA: TGTGCCATCAGTGAGGGGAATTGGGGCGAGCAGTTCTTC. Protein product: CAISEGNWGEQFF.

The chain recombines TRBV12-5 with TRBJ2-3, with 12 bases lining up with TRBD2. Germline V CDR1 and CDR2: LGHNT, FRNRAP. CDR3 length: 17 residues. V gave up 0 bases and J gave up 4 bases; unmatched junction bases: 5. Here the CDR3 DNA reads TGTGCTAGTGGTTTGGTACCCCCTAGCGGGGGGGCAGATACGCAGTATTTT. It codes for CASGLVPPSGGADTQYF.

CDR3 sequence: CASSFGDWSYNSPLHF. The CDR3 DNA reads as TGTGCCAGCAGCTTTGGGGACTGGTCCTATAATTCACCCCTCCACTTT. The V call is TRBV5-4, the J call TRBJ1-6; D perhaps matches TRBD1 (5 bases). V was clipped by 2 bases and J by 1 base, with 10 bases between them. The CDR3 contains 16 residues. The germline V gene has CDR1 SGHNT and CDR2 YYREEE (reference sequence). Together with reference TRBV5-4 and TRBJ1-6, the CDR3 gives the full variable domain: ETGVTQSPTHLIKTRGQQVTLRCSSQSGHNTVSWYQQALGQGPQFIFQYYREEENGRGNFPPRFSGLQFPNYSSELNVNALELDDSALYLCASSFGDWSYNSPLHFGNGTRLTVT.

The V gene is TRBV27, the J gene TRBJ2-2; the D gene could be TRBD1 or TRBD2 (5 bases each). With 5 bases removed from V and 1 base from J, the gap between germline ends came to 8 bases. The CDR3 spans 14 residues. The germline V gene encodes CDR1 MNHEY and CDR2 SMNVEV (reference sequence). CDR3 sequence reads: CASSGGVNTGELFF. The CDR3, as DNA: TGTGCCAGCAGTGGGGGAGTGAACACCGGGGAGCTGTTTTTT.